This TCR beta chain stems from a study of blood T cell repertoires in COVID-19. At the level of the study: COVID-19 samples, acute and convalescent, were from the United States, Italy and Spain. T cells, B-cell-depleted T cells, or PBMCs supplied cDNA or gDNA.

The CDR3 spans 13 residues. V dropped 5 bases and J dropped 0 bases, with 7 bases sitting between them. Germline V gives CDR1 SGHRS, CDR2 YFSETQ. As for this clone: Other DNA variants within this sample encode the same CDR3.

Original methodology: Scientists estimated how many nucleated cells there were by amplifying reference gene primers. The table came from immunoSEQ multiplex PCR; TCRdb's copy has only in-frame clones and leaves some out. V and J calls and clone size are copied from that table; D and trimming were computed from the DNA. Here the sample spans roughly 250,000 clones, 82% being singletons. The TCR comes from a woman of 80 years or more with active or convalescent COVID-19. Sample: peripheral blood. J is TRBJ2-3 and V is TRBV5-1; D ambiguous. In DNA, the CDR3 is TGCGCCAGCAGTCCCGGTAGCACAGATACGCAGTATTTT. Translation: CASSPGSTDTQYF.